A selection of T cell receptor beta chains follows, all from one sample in a study of cytomegalovirus exposure and HLA in healthy donors. TCRdb keeps only in-frame clones here, not all; method: immunoSEQ multiplex PCR. Seen here are under 95,000 clones, 94% observed once, and the top ten hold 2% to 2.5%. Sequencing used PBMCs. These receptors were taken from a woman between 18 and 30 years old in good health and CMV-seronegative. The CDR3 runs from the conserved cysteine through the conserved F or W. Fields, in order: clone size, D gene, J gene, V gene, CDR3 protein, CDR3 DNA. D genes are given only for firm matches. Not every row has a clone size; where given, it reads once, few, many or a size class.

. | TRBD1 | TRBJ2-4 | TRBV9 | CASSGRDRADIQYF | TGTGCCAGCAGCGGCCGGGACAGGGCGGACATTCAGTACTTC
. | . | TRBJ2-7 | TRBV7-9 | CASSYRDAQYF | TGTGCCAGCAGTTACAGGGATGCGCAGTACTTC
. | TRBD1 | TRBJ1-1 | TRBV27 | CASSQTGLNTEAFF | TGTGCCAGCAGTCAGACAGGGCTGAACACTGAAGCTTTCTTT
. | . | TRBJ1-4 | TRBV5-4 | CASSLGQAPSEKLFF | TGTGCCAGCAGCTTGGGACAGGCCCCATCCGAAAAACTGTTTTTT
. | TRBD1 | TRBJ2-7 | TRBV18 | CASSRQGDGEQYF | TGTGCCAGCTCGCGCCAGGGGGACGGCGAGCAGTACTTC
once | . | TRBJ2-7 | TRBV19 | CASSTSSYEQYF | TGTGCCAGTAGCACTAGCTCCTACGAGCAGTACTTC
. | . | TRBJ2-7 | TRBV9 | CAGSGSSYEQYF | TGTGCAGGATCCGGGTCCTCCTACGAGCAGTACTTC
. | . | TRBJ1-1 | TRBV6-5 | CASSRGNRGTEAFF | TGTGCCAGCAGTAGGGGGAATCGGGGCACTGAAGCTTTCTTT
. | TRBD1 | TRBJ2-3 | TRBV5-1 | CASSLTGATDTQYF | TGCGCCAGCAGCTTGACAGGGGCCACAGATACGCAGTATTTT
once | . | TRBJ2-7 | TRBV4-3 | CASSQDRLGGYEQYF | TGCGCCAGCAGCCAAGACCGATTGGGGGGATACGAGCAGTACTTC
. | . | TRBJ1-1 | TRBV18 | CASSLLGDMNTEAFF | TGTGCCAGCTCACTTCTGGGGGACATGAACACTGAAGCTTTCTTT
. | TRBD2 | TRBJ2-3 | TRBV6-1 | CASRALAGTGDTQYF | TGTGCCAGCAGGGCCCTAGCGGGGACTGGAGATACGCAGTATTTT
. | TRBD1 | TRBJ1-1 | TRBV4-2 | CASRPTGLNTEAFF | TGTGCCAGCAGACCGACAGGGTTGAACACTGAAGCTTTCTTT
. | . | TRBJ2-7 | TRBV27 | CASSLHGQARMYEQYF | TGTGCCAGCAGCCTTCATGGGCAGGCGCGTATGTACGAGCAGTACTTC
. | . | TRBJ1-2 | TRBV6-1 | CASRTGYGYTF | TGTGCCAGCAGGACAGGCTATGGCTACACCTTC
. | . | TRBJ2-7 | TRBV27 | CASSPDIYEQYF | TGTGCCAGCAGTCCGGACATCTACGAGCAGTACTTC
. | TRBD1 | TRBJ2-2 | TRBV18 | CASSPPEDRANTGELFF | TGTGCCAGCTCACCACCGGAGGACAGGGCGAACACCGGGGAGCTGTTTTTT
. | . | TRBJ1-2 | TRBV6-5 | CASSNRGGYTF | TGTGCCAGCAGTAATAGGGGTGGCTACACCTTC